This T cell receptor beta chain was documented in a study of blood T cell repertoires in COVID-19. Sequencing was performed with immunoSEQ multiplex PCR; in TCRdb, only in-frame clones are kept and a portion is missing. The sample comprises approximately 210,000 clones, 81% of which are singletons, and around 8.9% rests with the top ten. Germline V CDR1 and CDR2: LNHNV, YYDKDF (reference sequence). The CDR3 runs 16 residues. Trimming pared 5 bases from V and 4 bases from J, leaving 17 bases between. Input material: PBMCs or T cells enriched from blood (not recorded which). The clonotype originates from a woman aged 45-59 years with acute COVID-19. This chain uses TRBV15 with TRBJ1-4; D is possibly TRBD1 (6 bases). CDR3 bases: TGTGCCACCAGCCGCCTCGGGGACACCTTTAATGAAAAACTGTTTTTT. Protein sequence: CATSRLGDTFNEKLFF.